The 24 T cell receptor beta chains presented below share a single source sample, sequenced in a study of graft-versus-host responses after intestinal transplantation. Measured with immunoSEQ multiplex PCR; TCRdb has only the in-frame clones, and not every one. The table lists 70,000 to 75,000 clones, 80% to 90% of them singletons. Their antigens are not known. The sequenced sample was unstimulated CD8+ T cells sorted from spleen or lymph node cells, obtained before intestinal transplant. These receptors all come from a human donor who received an intestinal transplant.

This chain connects TRBV7-8 to TRBJ1-5; no clear D gene. The V end lost 0 bases, the J end lost 5 bases, and 14 bases lay between the germline ends. The CDR3 extends over 16 amino acids. CDR1 and CDR2 (germline): SGHVS, FQNEAQ. CDR3 nucleotides: TGTGCCAGCAGCTTAGCGGCTAGAGGTACTTATCAGCCCCAGCATTTT. This translates into CASSLAARGTYQPQHF. Full variable domain (remainder filled in from reference TRBV7-8 and TRBJ1-5): GAGVSQSPRYKVAKRGQDVALRCDPISGHVSLFWYQQALGQGPEFLTYFQNEAQLDKSGLPSDRFFAERPEGSVSTLKIQRTQQEDSAVYLCASSLAARGTYQPQHFGDGTRLSIL.

The chain carries TRBV5-1 and TRBJ2-5; D perhaps matches TRBD1 (6 bases). Germline V lookup: CDR1 SGHRS, CDR2 YFSETQ. Trimming stripped 1 base from V and 5 bases from J, with 18 bases between. The CDR3 runs 16 residues. The CDR3 nucleotides are TGCGCCAGCAGCTTGAAACTGGACAGCCTTAGGGAGACCCAGTACTTC. Encoded protein: CASSLKLDSLRETQYF.

The V gene is TRBV7-9, the J gene TRBJ1-1; 7 bases fit TRBD1. The CDR3 covers 17 residues. Trimming cost V 4 bases and J 0 bases; bases outside gene matches: 11. CDR1 is SEHNR and CDR2 is FQNEAQ in the germline V gene (reference sequence). The CDR3: CASSWPTGFPLNTEAFF. CDR3 sequence (DNA): TGTGCCAGCAGCTGGCCGACAGGGTTTCCCCTGAACACTGAAGCTTTCTTT.

The chain couples TRBV9 to TRBJ2-1; 14 nucleotides align to TRBD2. The CDR3 sequence is 16 residues long. The trim removed 0 bases at V and 8 bases at J, leaving 4 bases unmatched. CDR1 and CDR2 (germline): SGDLS, YYNGEE. The chain's CDR3 is CASSVGRLAGGDEQFF. CDR3 sequence (DNA): TGTGCCAGCAGCGTAGGAAGACTAGCGGGGGGGGATGAGCAGTTCTTC.

Only one count was recorded for this clone. The chain has TRBV5-6 and TRBJ2-7; D perhaps matches TRBD1 (5 bases). This CDR3 is 14 amino acids long. The germline V gene encodes CDR1 SGHDT and CDR2 YYEEEE. The ends were cut back, 0 bases at V and 6 bases at J, with 13 bases in the middle. The CDR3 nucleotides are TGTGCCAGCAGCTTGGGGGCAGGGCCCACCGAGCAGTACTTC. It codes for CASSLGAGPTEQYF.

V gene TRBV13 combines with J gene TRBJ1-1; D possibly corresponds to TRBD1 (6 bases). V lost 6 bases, J lost 6 bases, and 17 bases lay in between. The CDR3 is made up of 14 amino acids. Germline values: CDR1 PRHDT, CDR2 FYEKMQ (reference sequence). CDR3 sequence reads: CASRDPTGGSEAFF. The CDR3 DNA sequence: TGTGCCAGCAGGGATCCGACGGGGGGCTCTGAAGCTTTCTTT.

The V gene is TRBV28, the J gene TRBJ2-2; the match to TRBD2 covers 8 bases. The CDR3 sequence is 15 residues long. V dropped 2 bases and J dropped 1; count of bases not matched to a gene: 0. Germline V CDR1 and CDR2: MDHEN, SYDVKM. The CDR3 coding sequence is TGTGCCAGCAGTTTACTAGCGGGGAACACCGGGGAGCTGTTTTTT. It translates to CASSLLAGNTGELFF. The variable domain in full, completed from reference TRBV28 and TRBJ2-2, reads DVKVTQSSRYLVKRTGEKVFLECVQDMDHENMFWYRQDPGLGLRLIYFSYDVKMKEKGDIPEGYSVSREKKERFSLILESASTNQTSMYLCASSLLAGNTGELFFGEGSRLTVL.

J is TRBJ2-1 and V is TRBV28, with a weak D call TRBD2 (5 bases). This CDR3 has 13 residues. Germline V CDR1 and CDR2: MDHEN, SYDVKM. The germline V and J ends were trimmed by 6 bases and 5 bases, with 11 bases remaining between them. The CDR3 protein is CASRPDGNNEQFF. CDR3 in DNA: TGTGCCAGCAGGCCGGACGGGAACAATGAGCAGTTCTTC. Variable domain in full (rest from reference TRBV28 and TRBJ2-1): DVKVTQSSRYLVKRTGEKVFLECVQDMDHENMFWYRQDPGLGLRLIYFSYDVKMKEKGDIPEGYSVSREKKERFSLILESASTNQTSMYLCASRPDGNNEQFFGPGTRLTVL.

The chain recombines TRBV10-3 with TRBJ1-3; 10 nucleotides match TRBD1. CDR1 and CDR2 from the germline V gene are ENHRY and SYGVKD. After removal of 6 bases from V and 5 bases from J, the junction contained 10 bases not matched to a gene. The CDR3 covers 16 residues. The CDR3 reads CAISHRGDRGRNTIYF. CDR3 bases: TGTGCCATCAGCCACCGGGGGGACAGGGGAAGAAACACCATATATTTT.

The chain links TRBV5-8 to TRBJ2-7; 9 bases map to TRBD1. Germline V lookup: CDR1 SGHTS, CDR2 YDEGEE. The CDR3 totals 14 residues. The J segment lost 2 bases and the V segment lost 4 bases, leaving 4 bases of the junction unmatched. CDR3 sequence reads: CASSPGTGTYEQYF. As DNA, the CDR3 is TGTGCCAGCAGCCCGGGGACAGGGACCTACGAGCAGTACTTC.

The chain links TRBV7-2 to TRBJ2-1; 15 positions agree with TRBD2. The length of the CDR3 is 19 residues. Trimming cost V 1 base and J 9 bases; bases outside gene matches: 13. Per germline, CDR1 SGHTA and CDR2 FQGNSA. CDR3 residues: CASSLGSGGLAGGLGEQFF. The DNA for the CDR3 is TGTGCCAGCAGCTTAGGTAGTGGGGGACTAGCGGGGGGTCTTGGTGAGCAGTTCTTC.

The chain recombines TRBV19 with TRBJ1-5; TRBD1 matches at 8 bases. The V segment lost 8 bases and the J segment 7 bases; nucleotides outside the gene matches: 1. The CDR3 totals 11 residues. Germline V lookup: CDR1 LNHDA, CDR2 SQIVND (reference sequence). CDR3 protein: CASSGGQPQHF. The CDR3 DNA reads as TGTGCCAGTTCAGGGGGCCAGCCCCAGCATTTT.

Here the CDR3 reads CASSHLAGVGYEQYF. The CDR3 nucleotides read TGTGCCAGCAGTCACCTAGCGGGAGTGGGCTACGAGCAGTACTTC. V is TRBV28 and J is TRBJ2-7; 10 nucleotides align to TRBD2. The CDR3 is 15 amino acids. Losses at the gene ends were 5 bases for V and 3 bases for J; bases not matched to a gene: 7. Germline CDR1 MDHEN, CDR2 SYDVKM.

This clone was picked up a small number of times. V gene TRBV6-1 combines with J gene TRBJ2-7; tentative D call: TRBD2 (7 bases). V was trimmed by 3 bases and J by 2 bases, leaving 14 bases between them. Looked up from germline, CDR1 is MNHNS and CDR2 is SASEGT. This CDR3 contains 15 residues. Written as DNA, the CDR3 is TGTGCCAGCAGTGAGGAGAGGGGGGGCCCCTACGAGCAGTACTTC. The encoded protein is CASSEERGGPYEQYF.

The genes are TRBV23-1 and TRBJ2-3, with 7 bases aligning to TRBD1. TRBV23-1 is filed as an ORF, its function uncertain. CDR3 length: 14 residues. Unmatched junction bases numbered 6, after V lost 6 bases and J lost 3 bases. In nucleotides, the CDR3 is TGCGCCAGCAGACAGGGGAAACGGACAGATACGCAGTATTTT. It is translated as CASRQGKRTDTQYF.

This chain connects TRBV27 to TRBJ1-2; no reliable D call. CDR1 MNHEY and CDR2 SMNVEV come from the germline V gene (reference sequence). With 3 bases removed from V and 7 bases from J, the gap between germline ends came to 15 bases. The CDR3 length is 14 residues. As DNA, the CDR3 is TGTGCCAGCAGTTTTTCCTCCGGAGGCCGTGGCTACACCTTC. Translation gives CASSFSSGGRGYTF.

V gene TRBV2 combines with J gene TRBJ2-7, with unresolved D. CDR1 and CDR2 (germline): SNHLY, FYNNEI. This CDR3 comprises 18 residues. The V end lost 2 bases, the J end lost 1 base, and 21 bases lay between the germline ends. CDR3 bases: TGTGCCAGCAGTGAACACGTTCAGCCCGAGACACATTCCTACGAGCAGTACTTC. Translating gives CASSEHVQPETHSYEQYF.

The V and J genes are TRBV28 and TRBJ1-1, with TRBD1 matching over 8 bases. The junction had 6 bases not matched to a gene; V was cut back by 2 bases and J by 4 bases. Per the germline V gene, CDR1 is MDHEN and CDR2 is SYDVKM. The length of the CDR3 is 15 residues. The CDR3 DNA is TGTGCCAGCAGTTTAACCGAGGACAGGGCCACTGAAGCTTTCTTT. This sequence encodes CASSLTEDRATEAFF.

This chain connects TRBV7-9 to TRBJ2-7; unclear D gene. V was pared by 1 base and J by 2 bases, with 15 bases between. The CDR3 runs 16 residues. The germline V gene encodes CDR1 SEHNR and CDR2 FQNEAQ (reference sequence). CDR3 sequence (DNA): TGTGCCAGCAGCTTAGATTCGGAACATGAGGCCTACGAGCAGTACTTC. The encoded protein is CASSLDSEHEAYEQYF.

V is TRBV2 and J is TRBJ2-1; a weak D match, TRBD2 (5 bases). Germline V gene sequence: CDR1 SNHLY, CDR2 FYNNEI. CDR3 length: 19 residues. Trimming stripped 4 bases from V and 4 bases from J, with 26 bases between. Here the CDR3 DNA reads TGTGCCAGCAGTGGTCTATTTGTTTTGAGGGCAAAAACTTACAATGAGCAGTTCTTC. Residues: CASSGLFVLRAKTYNEQFF.

The V call is TRBV10-2, the J call TRBJ2-1; D not certain. This CDR3 region has 14 residues. Germline V lookup: CDR1 WSHSY, CDR2 SAAADI. Trimming took 6 bases from V and 7 from J, leaving 16 bases between them. CDR3 nucleotides: TGCGCCAGCAGAAGTGACACTTATTGGAATGAGCAGTTCTTC. Its translation: CASRSDTYWNEQFF.

The V gene is TRBV2, the J gene TRBJ2-6, with TRBD1 as a possible D gene (6 bases). The CDR3 covers 15 residues. CDR1 is SNHLY and CDR2 is FYNNEI in the germline V gene. V lost 9 bases and J lost 0, with 12 bases in between. Here the CDR3 reads CARQGFSSGANVLTF. Here the CDR3 DNA reads TGTGCCAGACAGGGTTTTTCCTCTGGGGCCAACGTCCTGACTTTC.

This clone has a handful of counts. The V gene is TRBV11-3, the J gene TRBJ2-1; the match to TRBD2 covers 11 bases. CDR3 length: 14 residues. The trim removed 5 bases at V and 5 bases at J, leaving 2 bases unmatched. Germline-derived CDR1 and CDR2 are SGHNT and YENEEA. CDR3 loop: CASSPLAGDNEQFF. The DNA for the CDR3 is TGTGCCAGCAGCCCACTAGCGGGGGACAATGAGCAGTTCTTC.

The gene calls are TRBV5-6 and TRBJ2-1; 8 nucleotides line up with TRBD1. Trimming at V came to 3 bases and at J to 4 bases, leaving 6 bases not matched to a gene. This CDR3 is 15 amino acids long. The germline CDR1 and CDR2 sequences are SGHDT and YYEEEE. Here the CDR3 DNA reads TGTGCCAGCAGCTACTTTGGGGACAGGTACAATGAGCAGTTCTTC. Protein sequence: CASSYFGDRYNEQFF.